This T cell receptor (beta chain) was observed in a study of chemoradiotherapy in HPV16-positive cancers. General study findings and limits: Functional assays defining HPV-specific T cells used only a couple of HPV16-positive patients. Candidate HPV-specific clones and E7-related TCR motifs grew in tumor during treatment.

Germline CDR1 reads LGHNA; CDR2 reads YNFKEQ. V dropped 3 bases and J dropped 13 bases, with 10 bases sitting between them. The CDR3 spans 11 residues. Regarding this clone: The antigen is unknown.

Here immunoSEQ multiplex PCR was the method, and the copy in TCRdb shows in-frame clones only, minus some. The table shows roughly 12,000 clones, with around 70% occurring only once. This TCR derives from a human donor with HPV-associated anogenital cancer. This chain connects TRBV4-2 to TRBJ2-1; tentatively, D is TRBD1 (6 bases). Sampling took place from a patient who underwent chemoradiotherapy. The CDR3 sequence: CASSQNRAQFF. CDR3 in DNA: TGTGCCAGCAGCCAGAACAGGGCCCAGTTCTTC.